Presented here are 23 T cell receptor beta chains from one specimen sequenced in a study of quantifying T cell responses using KT2 cells. Study-wide background: TCR alpha and beta constant-region primers primed reverse transcription of RNA.

Each cDNA got a UMI-containing oligo ligated at its 3' end. First-round PCR used three to four cycles and beta primers RC1.1 and RC1.2 covering TRBC1 and TRBC2. TCRdb used MiXCR to reprocess the UMI-ligation and nested PCR reads, holding one entry per CDR3 protein. Seen here are approximately 57,000 distinct CDR3 sequences, roughly an eighth observed once, and the top ten hold approximately 10%. The sequenced material came from PBMCs spiked with cells of the T cell clone KT2. All receptors come from a human donor.

The gene calls are TRBV5-6 and TRBJ2-3, with D maybe TRBD2 (5 bases). The CDR3 sequence is 15 residues long. V lost 0 bases, J lost 1 base, and 9 bases lay in between. CDR1 is SGHDT, CDR2 YYEEEE, per germline. The CDR3 sequence: CASSLGVSGTDTQYF. CDR3 nucleotide sequence: TGTGCCAGCAGCTTGGGAGTTAGCGGCACAGATACGCAGTATTTT.

This chain joins TRBV18 and TRBJ1-5, with TRBD1 as a possible D gene (6 bases). The V gene's germline CDR1 is KGHSH and CDR2 LQKENI. CDR3 size: 14 residues. The V and J ends lost 3 bases and 7 bases respectively, with 13 bases between them. The CDR3 nucleotides read TGTGCCAGCTCACCGGGGGGGCCGGGGCAGCCCCAGCATTTT. Protein: CASSPGGPGQPQHF.

This clonotype has only a few counts. The rearrangement joins TRBV2 to TRBJ2-4, with D possibly called TRBD1 or TRBD2 (6 bases each). With 10 bases removed from V and 8 bases from J, the gap between germline ends came to 18 bases. The CDR3 consists of 13 residues. CDR1 and CDR2 (germline): SNHLY, FYNNEI. CDR3 sequence (DNA): TGTGCCACCCAAGGGGGGCGTTTGGACATTCAGTACTTC. Amino acid sequence: CATQGGRLDIQYF.

This clonotype was observed at least ten times. This chain uses TRBV11-2 with TRBJ1-1; D ambiguous. CDR3 length: 12 residues. Per germline, CDR1 SGHAT and CDR2 FQNNGV. V was shortened by 1 base and J by 6 bases, with 6 bases between the two germline ends. In DNA, the CDR3 is TGTGCCAGCAGCTTAGTGGCGGCTGAAGCTTTCTTT. Translating it yields CASSLVAAEAFF.

Only a few counts were recorded for this clonotype. V is TRBV2 and J is TRBJ2-5, with a weak D call TRBD1 (6 bases). V lost 6 bases to trimming and J lost 2 bases, with 16 bases between them. Germline CDR1 reads SNHLY; CDR2 reads FYNNEI. The CDR3 spans 15 residues. CDR3 amino acids: CASRRQGSRQETQYF. As DNA, the CDR3 is TGTGCCAGCAGGAGGCAGGGGAGTCGACAAGAGACCCAGTACTTC. The whole variable domain, filled in from reference TRBV2 and TRBJ2-5, reads EPEVTQTPSHQVTQMGQEVILRCVPISNHLYFYWYRQILGQKVEFLVSFYNNEISEKSEIFDDQFSVERPDGSNFTLKIRSTKLEDSAMYFCASRRQGSRQETQYFGPGTRLLVL.

This sequence joins TRBV14 and TRBJ2-5, with D possibly matching TRBD2 (6 bases). Germline V gene sequence: CDR1 SGHDN, CDR2 FVKESK. The CDR3 is 14 amino acids. The V gene lost 1 base and the J gene lost 6 bases, with 12 bases spanning the gap. In nucleotides, the CDR3 is TGTGCCAGCAGCCAAGGGGCCGGGGGACAGACCCAGTACTTC. It specifies CASSQGAGGQTQYF.

This clonotype was observed a handful of times. J is TRBJ1-1 and V is TRBV20-1; D gene uncertain. The CDR3 covers 14 residues. Trimming took 1 base from V and 3 from J, leaving 12 bases between them. The germline V gene encodes CDR1 DFQATT and CDR2 SNEGSKA (reference sequence). Written as DNA, the CDR3 is TGCAGTGCTAGAGTGGACGGTTCGGACACTGAAGCTTTCTTT. Its protein is CSARVDGSDTEAFF.

V usage is TRBV7-8 and J usage is TRBJ1-2, with D unclear. Germline V CDR1 and CDR2: SGHVS, FQNEAQ. V was trimmed by 6 bases and J by 4 bases, leaving 15 bases between them. The CDR3 has 14 residues. CDR3 nucleotide sequence: TGTGCCAGCAGTTCAGAGGTTCTTGCCTATGGCTACACCTTC. This translates into CASSSEVLAYGYTF.

Points on this clonotype: A much larger clonotype is one base distant, so this may be a read error. This is likely a read error, given that the CDR3 carries no conserved phenylalanine or tryptophan at its end. The V gene is TRBV13, the J gene TRBJ2-1; 7 nucleotides match TRBD2. CDR3 length: 14 amino acids. J lost 4 bases, V lost 11 bases, and 11 bases had no gene match. The germline CDR1 and CDR2 sequences are PRHDT and FYEKMQ (reference sequence). The chain's CDR3 is CASREESSYNEQFL. DNA of the CDR3: TGTGCCTCCCGGGAGGAGTCATCATACAATGAGCAGTTCCTC.

This clonotype was seen only a few times. The chain couples TRBV6-6 to TRBJ2-3, with 7 bases aligning to TRBD2. With V trimmed by 2 bases and J by 0 bases, 8 bases remained unmatched. The CDR3 is 17 residues long. Germline V gives CDR1 MNHNY, CDR2 SVGAGI (reference sequence). The DNA of the CDR3 is TGTGCCAGCAGTTACCGCCGGACGGGGGGAAGCACAGATACGCAGTATTTT. Translating it yields CASSYRRTGGSTDTQYF.

This chain links TRBV20-1 with TRBJ2-2; D not certain. In germline, CDR1 is DFQATT, CDR2 SNEGSKA (reference sequence). The CDR3 consists of 14 residues. V lost 1 base and J lost 1, with 7 bases in between. CDR3 in amino acids: CSARVGWNTGELFF. CDR3 DNA: TGCAGTGCTAGAGTCGGGTGGAACACCGGGGAGCTGTTTTTT.

The chain links TRBV7-8 to TRBJ2-5; TRBD1 might be the D (5 bases). Looked up from germline, CDR1 is SGHVS and CDR2 is FQNEAQ. The CDR3 runs 13 residues. Trimming took 3 bases from V and 3 from J, leaving 8 bases between them. CDR3 in DNA: TGTGCCAGCAGCTTCCAGGGCGAAGAGACCCAGTACTTC. This gives the protein CASSFQGEETQYF.

This clonotype has at least ten counts. The chain combines TRBV11-2 with TRBJ1-2; D is perhaps TRBD1 (6 bases). V gave up 3 bases and J gave up 6 bases, with 11 bases separating them. The CDR3 covers 13 residues. CDR1 and CDR2 (germline): SGHAT, FQNNGV. CDR3 region: CASSFTGRNGYTF. For the CDR3, the DNA is TGTGCCAGCAGCTTCACAGGGAGAAATGGCTACACCTTC.

The rearrangement uses TRBV28 and TRBJ2-7; perhaps TRBD1 as D (6 bases). Germline CDR1 reads MDHEN; CDR2 reads SYDVKM. Trimming removed 3 bases at V and 2 bases at J, with 17 bases between. The CDR3 spans 16 residues. The CDR3 sequence is CASSFHLWQGTYEQYF. The CDR3 nucleotides read TGTGCCAGCAGTTTCCACCTTTGGCAGGGGACCTACGAGCAGTACTTC.

The CDR3 bases are TGTGCCATCAGTGGGGGGACAGGGTACAATGAGCAGTTCTTC. Its protein is CAISGGTGYNEQFF. The V call is TRBV10-3, the J call TRBJ2-1, with 9 nucleotides matching TRBD1. Trimming cost V 4 bases and J 4 bases; bases outside gene matches: 2. This CDR3 contains 14 residues. The germline V gene encodes CDR1 ENHRY and CDR2 SYGVKD.

The V call is TRBV29-1, the J call TRBJ1-5; the D is unclear. CDR3 length: 14 residues. Trimming removed 7 bases at V and 0 bases at J, with 13 bases between. Per germline, CDR1 SQVTM and CDR2 ANQGSEA. CDR3 loop: CSAIVSISNQPQHF. DNA for the CDR3: TGCAGCGCTATAGTTTCTATTAGCAATCAGCCCCAGCATTTT. Combining the CDR3 with reference TRBV29-1 and TRBJ1-5 gives the whole variable domain SAVISQKPSRDICQRGTSLTIQCQVDSQVTMMFWYRQQPGQSLTLIATANQGSEATYESGFVIDKFPISRPNLTFSTLTVSNMSPEDSSIYLCSAIVSISNQPQHFGDGTRLSIL.

The chain carries TRBV20-1 and TRBJ1-1, with 7 bases aligning to TRBD1. The CDR3 runs to 14 residues. Trimming removed 0 bases from V and 11 bases from J; junction bases left unmatched: 12. The germline V gene has CDR1 DFQATT and CDR2 SNEGSKA (reference sequence). CDR3 DNA: TGCAGTGCTAGAGAGACCAACAGGGGTGGTCAGGCTTTCTTT. It specifies CSARETNRGGQAFF.

This chain joins TRBV5-1 and TRBJ2-7, with D perhaps TRBD1 (5 bases). This CDR3 spans 14 amino acids. CDR1 and CDR2 (germline): SGHRS, YFSETQ. Trimming pared 2 bases from V and 2 bases from J, leaving 11 bases between. This CDR3 reads CASSFEDTPYEQYF. CDR3 nucleotides: TGCGCCAGCAGCTTTGAGGACACCCCCTACGAGCAGTACTTC.

The rearrangement uses TRBV5-1 and TRBJ1-1; D ambiguous. Germline loops: CDR1 SGHRS, CDR2 YFSETQ. V gave up 0 bases and J gave up 3 bases, with 12 bases separating them. The CDR3 has 15 residues. As DNA, the CDR3 is TGCGCCAGCAGCTTGGGGTCAGGACTAGACACTGAAGCTTTCTTT. Its protein is CASSLGSGLDTEAFF. The full variable domain, with the rest looked up from reference TRBV5-1 and TRBJ1-1, is KAGVTQTPRYLIKTRGQQVTLSCSPISGHRSVSWYQQTPGQGLQFLFEYFSETQRNKGNFPGRFSGRQFSNSRSEMNVSTLELGDSALYLCASSLGSGLDTEAFFGQGTRLTVV.

The sample holds a few counts of this clonotype. The chain links TRBV12-3 or TRBV12-4 to TRBJ2-1; D is unclear. V lost 3 bases and J 5 bases, leaving 11 bases between the germline ends. The CDR3 is 14 amino acids. The CDR3 coding sequence is TGTGCCAGCAGTTTTCGGCGGCACAACAATGAGCAGTTCTTC. Its protein product is CASSFRRHNNEQFF.

The chain links TRBV10-3 to TRBJ2-3; 8 bases match TRBD2. The CDR3 sequence is 14 residues long. Per the germline V gene, CDR1 is ENHRY and CDR2 is SYGVKD. The V and J ends lost 11 bases and 3 bases, in that order; junction bases with no gene match: 10. The CDR3 DNA is TGTGCCTCAAGACCGGGAGGGGAGACAGATACGCAGTATTTT. Translated, it gives CASRPGGETDTQYF.

In this sample, this clonotype turned up a few times. The chain links TRBV6-5 to TRBJ2-7; 8 nucleotides agree with TRBD2. Trimming removed 0 bases from V and 7 bases from J; junction bases left unmatched: 8. This CDR3 has 15 residues. The germline gives CDR1 MNHEY, CDR2 SVGAGI. The CDR3 region is CASSYSAGGSKEQYF. CDR3 nucleotides: TGTGCCAGCAGTTACTCTGCGGGAGGATCGAAAGAGCAGTACTTC.

There are a few counts of this clonotype. V usage is TRBV10-3 and J usage is TRBJ1-5; unclear D gene. The CDR3 is 13 residues long. The V gene's germline CDR1 is ENHRY and CDR2 SYGVKD. V shed 5 bases and J shed 0 bases, with 5 bases lying between them. The CDR3, as DNA: TGTGCCATCAGTCGAGATAGCAATCAGCCCCAGCATTTT. This translates into CAISRDSNQPQHF.